These 19 T cell receptor beta chains were sequenced from one sample in a study of blood T cell repertoires in COVID-19. Libraries were prepared by immunoSEQ multiplex PCR; TCRdb keeps only in-frame clonotypes and omits some of them. The table includes 100,000 to 150,000 clones, 65% to 85% detected once. Sequenced sample: peripheral blood. These receptors were taken from a man between 65 and 79 years old with acute or convalescent COVID-19.

The gene calls are TRBV2 and TRBJ2-3, with TRBD2 matching 7 bases. The germline gives CDR1 SNHLY, CDR2 FYNNEI. The CDR3 has 15 residues. The trim removed 6 bases at V and 3 bases at J, leaving 9 bases unmatched. The chain's CDR3 is CASRVPSGGTDTQYF. Written as DNA, the CDR3 is TGTGCCAGCAGGGTCCCTAGCGGTGGAACAGATACGCAGTATTTT.

This chain joins TRBV11-2 and TRBJ2-1, with D unresolved. Looked up from germline, CDR1 is SGHAT and CDR2 is FQNNGV. This CDR3 comprises 11 residues. V was trimmed by 4 bases and J by 10 bases, leaving 8 bases between them. CDR3 in amino acids: CASSSSIEQFF. CDR3 DNA sequence: TGTGCCAGCAGCTCAAGCATAGAGCAGTTCTTC.

The J gene is TRBJ2-7, the V gene TRBV5-1, with D uncertain. Germline V gene data show CDR1 as SGHRS and CDR2 as YFSETQ. This CDR3 is 14 amino acids long. V was shortened by 0 bases and J by 1 base, with 8 bases between the two germline ends. As DNA, the CDR3 is TGCGCCAGCAGCTTGGAATCCAGATCCTACGAGCAGTACTTC. This translates into CASSLESRSYEQYF.

The J gene is TRBJ2-7, the V gene TRBV7-9; 9 bases map to TRBD1. After removal of 5 bases from V and 6 bases from J, the junction contained 8 bases not matched to a gene. The V gene's germline CDR1 is SEHNR and CDR2 FQNEAQ (reference sequence). The CDR3 length is 14 residues. The CDR3 loop is CASSRDRATGEQYF. DNA for the CDR3: TGTGCCAGCAGCAGGGACAGGGCGACAGGCGAGCAGTACTTC.

This CDR3 is CASRDRVYNEQFF. The CDR3, as DNA: TGTGCCAGCAGGGACAGGGTCTACAATGAGCAGTTCTTC. V gene TRBV3-1 (or the pseudogene TRBV3-2) combines with J gene TRBJ2-1; 8 bases align to TRBD1. The J segment lost 3 bases and the V segment lost 6 bases, leaving 1 base of the junction unmatched. Germline values: CDR1 LGHDT, CDR2 YNNKEL (reference sequence). This CDR3 has 13 amino acids.

CDR3 residues: CASSLVGQNTEAFF. DNA for the CDR3: TGTGCCAGCAGCTTAGTAGGACAGAACACTGAAGCTTTCTTT. The chain combines TRBV7-8 with TRBJ1-1; D possibly corresponds to TRBD1 (5 bases). This CDR3 is built from 14 residues. V lost 1 base to trimming and J lost 1 base, with 7 bases between them. Germline V gives CDR1 SGHVS, CDR2 FQNEAQ.

This chain joins TRBV6-5 and TRBJ1-1; 7 bases match TRBD1. The germline CDR1 and CDR2 sequences are MNHEY and SVGAGI. V shed 6 bases, J shed 0 bases, and the junction held 7 bases outside the gene matches. The CDR3 totals 15 residues. The DNA for the CDR3 is TGTGCCAGCAGCTTGACAGGGAGCATGAACACTGAAGCTTTCTTT. It codes for CASSLTGSMNTEAFF.

The chain couples TRBV29-1 to TRBJ2-5; the match to TRBD1 covers 8 bases. The V gene's germline CDR1 is SQVTM and CDR2 ANQGSEA. V was pared by 6 bases and J by 3 bases, with 6 bases of the junction left unmatched. This CDR3 has 13 residues. CDR3 protein: CSVGGQGKETQYF. In DNA form, the CDR3 reads TGCAGCGTCGGAGGACAGGGCAAAGAGACCCAGTACTTC. Drawing the rest from reference TRBV29-1 and TRBJ2-5, the complete variable domain is SAVISQKPSRDICQRGTSLTIQCQVDSQVTMMFWYRQQPGQSLTLIATANQGSEATYESGFVIDKFPISRPNLTFSTLTVSNMSPEDSSIYLCSVGGQGKETQYFGPGTRLLVL.

The rearrangement joins TRBV19 to TRBJ2-2; 13 nucleotides align to TRBD2. Germline-derived CDR1 and CDR2 are LNHDA and SQIVND (reference sequence). V lost 5 bases, J lost 2 bases, and 8 bases stayed unmatched. The CDR3 sequence is 18 residues long. The CDR3 sequence is CASSPIRLAGGNTGELFF. The CDR3 DNA sequence: TGTGCCAGTAGTCCGATCCGACTAGCGGGGGGAAACACCGGGGAGCTGTTTTTT.

This clone was picked up a small number of times. The chain employs TRBV18 and TRBJ2-5; 15 nucleotides agree with TRBD2. This CDR3 is built from 17 residues. Losses at the gene ends were 6 bases for V and 1 base for J; bases not matched to a gene: 6. Looked up from germline, CDR1 is KGHSH and CDR2 is LQKENI. The CDR3 sequence: CASSSGTSGGRQETQYF. CDR3 nucleotides: TGTGCCAGCTCTTCCGGGACTAGCGGGGGGCGCCAAGAGACCCAGTACTTC.

This chain links TRBV19 with TRBJ2-1; 10 bases are a match to TRBD1. The V gene's germline CDR1 is LNHDA and CDR2 SQIVND (reference sequence). The J segment lost 5 bases and the V segment lost 4 bases, leaving 14 bases of the junction unmatched. This CDR3 has 18 amino acids. The CDR3 bases are TGTGCCAGTAGTACCCCAGACCGGACAGGGGGTAGAAACAATGAGCAGTTCTTC. It encodes CASSTPDRTGGRNNEQFF.

The rearrangement links TRBV29-1 to TRBJ1-2; tentatively, D is TRBD1 (6 bases). CDR3 length equals 15 residues. The V end was cut by 4 bases, the J end by 5 bases, with 20 bases between. Germline values: CDR1 SQVTM, CDR2 ANQGSEA. CDR3 bases: TGCAGCGTTGTCTTCGGCGCAGGGGATCCTTATGGCTACACCTTC. It codes for CSVVFGAGDPYGYTF.

The chain carries TRBV5-1 and TRBJ1-4; D uncertain. With 5 bases removed from V and 0 bases from J, the gap between germline ends came to 11 bases. CDR1 SGHRS and CDR2 YFSETQ come from the germline V gene. The CDR3 sequence is 15 residues long. The CDR3 DNA follows: TGCGCCAGCAGACAATCGCCCTCAACTAATGAAAAACTGTTTTTT. As protein: CASRQSPSTNEKLFF.

The chain couples TRBV4-2 to TRBJ1-2, with 8 bases that match TRBD1. The CDR3 sequence is 15 residues long. Looked up from germline, CDR1 is LGHNA and CDR2 is YNFKEQ. J lost 4 bases, V lost 0 bases, and 4 bases had no gene match. The CDR3 protein is CASSQEQGGIYGYTF. CDR3 DNA sequence: TGTGCCAGCAGCCAAGAACAGGGGGGAATCTATGGCTACACCTTC.

This clone has just a few counts. V gene TRBV3-1 (or the pseudogene TRBV3-2) combines with J gene TRBJ1-1, with D maybe TRBD1 (6 bases). The CDR3 has 16 amino acids. From germline, CDR1 is LGHDT and CDR2 YNNKEL (reference sequence). The V and J ends lost 1 base and 4 bases respectively, with 16 bases between them. The CDR3 coding sequence is TGTGCCAGCAGCCAAGGGGGCCAGGTCAGGGGCACTGAAGCTTTCTTT. Protein sequence: CASSQGGQVRGTEAFF.

J is TRBJ2-5 and V is TRBV28, with D possibly TRBD1 on 5 matching bases. Trimming removed 6 bases from V and 0 bases from J, with 23 bases in between. The CDR3 extends over 18 amino acids. Germline V gene lookup returns CDR1 MDHEN and CDR2 SYDVKM. The CDR3 coding sequence is TGTGCCAGCAGCGATGACCGTAGCAGGGTTTTGTACCAAGAGACCCAGTACTTC. The encoded protein is CASSDDRSRVLYQETQYF.

V is TRBV19 and J is TRBJ1-1; no firm D call. Germline V gene data show CDR1 as LNHDA and CDR2 as SQIVND (reference sequence). The V and J ends lost 10 bases and 3 bases respectively, with 9 bases between them. This CDR3 region has 11 residues. The DNA of the CDR3 is TGTGCCACCGGGAAGGACACTGAAGCTTTCTTT. As protein: CATGKDTEAFF.

V is TRBV11-3 and J is TRBJ2-1; 9 bases agree with TRBD2. The germline CDR1 and CDR2 sequences are SGHNT and YENEEA. Unmatched junction bases numbered 11, after V lost 5 bases and J lost 6 bases. There are 16 residues in the CDR3. The CDR3 is CASSPGLAGTINEQFF. In DNA, the CDR3 is TGTGCCAGCAGCCCTGGGCTAGCGGGGACGATCAATGAGCAGTTCTTC.

A remark on this clone: At one of its ends the junction is not consistent with the germline gene, which may arise from a read error. The chain has TRBV30 and TRBJ1-2, with D unclear. Per the germline V gene, CDR1 is GTSNPN and CDR2 is SVGIG (reference sequence). The CDR3 runs to 11 residues. CDR3 in DNA: TGTGCCTGGAGCATTGCACAGCCGCCCGGATTC. This encodes CAWSIAQPPGF.